The 21 T cell receptor beta chains in this list originate from one sample, sequenced in a study of neurological immune-mediated disorders. TCRdb redid the calling of the 5' RACE reads with MiXCR, one entry per CDR3 protein. The sample consists of just over 95,000 distinct CDR3 sequences, about 3.8% of them appearing once. Sequenced material: PBMCs. These receptors were taken from a woman in her late teens or twenties with multiple sclerosis.

This clonotype was detected ten times or more. The chain links TRBV14 to TRBJ1-2; 7 bases match TRBD1. From germline, CDR1 is SGHDN and CDR2 FVKESK. The CDR3 spans 15 residues. Germline trimming cut 4 bases from V and 0 bases from J; bases unmatched to any gene: 5. CDR3 region: CASSPLDRTNYGYTF. The CDR3 DNA sequence: TGTGCCAGCAGCCCCTTGGACAGGACTAACTATGGCTACACCTTC.

There are a few counts of this clonotype. The chain links TRBV3-1 to TRBJ2-4; TRBD1 agrees at 7 bases. Germline CDR1 is LGHDT and CDR2 is YNNKEL (reference sequence). CDR3 size: 15 residues. With 3 bases clipped from V and 0 bases from J, the junction kept 2 bases outside the gene matches. The CDR3 nucleotides read TGTGCCAGCAGCCACGACAGGGTAGCCAAAAACATTCAGTACTTC. Translated, it gives CASSHDRVAKNIQYF.

This clonotype was detected a few times. The chain employs TRBV20-1 and TRBJ2-1; D perhaps matches TRBD2 (5 bases). CDR1 is DFQATT, CDR2 SNEGSKA, per germline (reference sequence). V gave up 5 bases and J gave up 2 bases, with 13 bases separating them. The CDR3 sequence is 14 residues long. CDR3 sequence: CSAPRLAAYNEQFF. DNA of the CDR3: TGCAGTGCTCCCCGGCTAGCAGCCTACAATGAGCAGTTCTTC.

The rearrangement links TRBV28 to TRBJ2-7; no clear D gene. Germline-derived CDR1 and CDR2 are MDHEN and SYDVKM. V lost 6 bases and J lost 5, with 11 bases in between. This CDR3 is built from 12 residues. CDR3 amino acids: CASRPEKDEQYF. The CDR3 bases are TGTGCCAGCAGACCCGAAAAAGACGAGCAGTACTTC.

This clonotype was found a few times. This chain connects TRBV7-3 to TRBJ2-3; a possible D gene is TRBD2 (5 bases). There are 16 residues in the CDR3. The V and J ends lost 5 bases and 6 bases respectively, with 21 bases between them. In germline, CDR1 is SGHTA, CDR2 FQGTGA. The DNA of the CDR3 is TGTGCCAGCAGCCGCGGACTCGACCCATCCGTTGATACGCAGTATTTT. Encoded protein: CASSRGLDPSVDTQYF.

The sample holds many counts of this clonotype. This chain uses TRBV10-2 with TRBJ2-7; D not resolved. Germline CDR1 WSHSY, CDR2 SAAADI. The CDR3 sequence is 14 residues long. The V end was cut by 4 bases, the J end by 0 bases, with 10 bases between. The CDR3 protein is CASSGRFSSYEQYF. The CDR3 nucleotides are TGCGCCAGCAGTGGACGTTTCAGCTCCTACGAGCAGTACTTC.

This clonotype was detected ten times or more. The rearrangement joins TRBV5-1 to TRBJ2-6; D may correspond to TRBD1 or TRBD2 (5 bases each). Trimming cost V 3 bases and J 2 bases, with 9 bases left between them. CDR1 and CDR2 (germline): SGHRS, YFSETQ. This CDR3 has 15 residues. CDR3 coding DNA: TGCGCCAGCAGCTGGGACCCGGCTGGGGCCAACGTCCTGACTTTC. Translated: CASSWDPAGANVLTF.

This clonotype came up many times. The genes are TRBV5-1 and TRBJ2-3, with a tentative D call TRBD1 (5 bases). Trimming removed 3 bases at V and 0 bases at J, with 11 bases between. Germline V lookup: CDR1 SGHRS, CDR2 YFSETQ. CDR3 length: 15 residues. CDR3 nucleotides: TGCGCCAGCAGCTCACGGACACCTAGCACAGATACGCAGTATTTT. This codes for CASSSRTPSTDTQYF.

This clonotype has ten or more counts. The chain is built from TRBV2 and TRBJ1-3; D is unclear. The V gene lost 3 bases and the J gene lost 0 bases, with 6 bases spanning the gap. The CDR3 spans 14 residues. The germline CDR1 and CDR2 sequences are SNHLY and FYNNEI. The CDR3 DNA reads TGTGCCAGCAGTGAGGGCAGCTCTGGAAACACCATATATTTT. Protein sequence: CASSEGSSGNTIYF.

Many counts were recorded for this clonotype. The J gene is TRBJ2-7, the V gene TRBV10-3; 8 nucleotides agree with TRBD2. The CDR3 spans 13 residues. Germline loops: CDR1 ENHRY, CDR2 SYGVKD. The V segment lost 9 bases and the J segment 4 bases; nucleotides outside the gene matches: 8. The CDR3 region is CAMGRGVDYEQYF. The CDR3 DNA sequence: TGTGCCATGGGGCGGGGGGTCGATTACGAGCAGTACTTC.

This clonotype was found many times. This CDR3 is CASSYSGVGNGEAFF. The CDR3, as DNA: TGTGCCAGCAGTTACTCGGGGGTCGGGAACGGTGAAGCTTTCTTT. This chain joins TRBV6-5 and TRBJ1-1, with a tentative D call TRBD1 (5 bases). V lost 0 bases, J lost 7 bases, and 15 bases lay in between. The V gene's germline CDR1 is MNHEY and CDR2 SVGAGI. The CDR3 is 15 residues long.

In its sample, this clonotype was seen many times. The J gene is TRBJ2-3, the V gene TRBV20-1; 9 nucleotides agree with TRBD1. CDR1 and CDR2 from the germline V gene are DFQATT and SNEGSKA (reference sequence). This CDR3 contains 16 residues. The junction had 16 bases not matched to a gene; V was cut back by 7 bases and J by 5 bases. The CDR3 DNA sequence: TGCAGTGTTATGGGGACAGGGCTAGCACGGGAAGATACGCAGTATTTT. Its protein product is CSVMGTGLAREDTQYF.

In this sample, this clonotype turned up many times. The rearrangement joins TRBV5-1 to TRBJ2-1; TRBD2 aligns across 11 bases. Looked up from germline, CDR1 is SGHRS and CDR2 is YFSETQ. The V and J ends lost 8 bases and 5 bases, in that order; junction bases with no gene match: 9. This CDR3 has 15 residues. Here the CDR3 reads CASFETSGVHNEQFF. The CDR3 region has the DNA TGCGCCAGTTTCGAGACTAGCGGGGTACACAATGAGCAGTTCTTC.

This clonotype was detected ten times or more. The V call is TRBV28, the J call TRBJ1-1; D remains ambiguous. Germline V gives CDR1 MDHEN, CDR2 SYDVKM. Trimming removed 3 bases at V and 8 bases at J, with 10 bases between. This CDR3 is 12 amino acids long. CDR3 sequence reads: CASSLPLSEAFF. The CDR3 DNA reads as TGTGCCAGCAGTTTGCCCCTGAGCGAAGCTTTCTTT.

This clonotype was seen ten or more times. This rearrangement joins TRBV18 to TRBJ2-2; 10 nucleotides line up with TRBD2. V lost 3 bases to trimming and J lost 0 bases; unmatched junction nucleotides: 7. The V gene's germline CDR1 is KGHSH and CDR2 LQKENI. This CDR3 is 18 amino acids long. This chain's CDR3 is CASSPGLAGATNTGELFF. The CDR3 coding sequence is TGTGCCAGCTCACCGGGGCTAGCGGGAGCGACGAACACCGGGGAGCTGTTTTTT.

The chain combines TRBV4-3 with TRBJ1-5; weak D call: TRBD1 (6 bases). The CDR3 is 15 residues long. CDR1 is LGHNA, CDR2 YSLEER, per germline. The V end was cut by 0 bases, the J end by 7 bases, with 13 bases between. The CDR3 DNA reads TGCGCCAGCAGCCAAGATCGGGGGGCCGGACAGCCCCAGCATTTT. Encoded protein: CASSQDRGAGQPQHF.

In this sample, this clonotype turned up many times. The genes are TRBV20-1 and TRBJ2-7; unclear D gene. The germline V gene encodes CDR1 DFQATT and CDR2 SNEGSKA (reference sequence). The length of the CDR3 is 12 residues. The ends were cut back, 3 bases at V and 3 bases at J, with 9 bases in the middle. Written as DNA, the CDR3 is TGCAGTGCTAGTAGTCTGTACTACGAGCAGTACTTC. Translating it yields CSASSLYYEQYF.

This clonotype came up a few times. This may stem from a read error, because a much larger clone lies one nucleotide away. This chain joins TRBV10-3 and TRBJ2-1; TRBD2 matches at 10 bases. The J segment lost 5 bases and the V segment lost 3 bases, leaving 10 bases of the junction unmatched. The germline V gene encodes CDR1 ENHRY and CDR2 SYGVKD. CDR3 length: 17 residues. CDR3 sequence (DNA): TGTGCCATCAGTGACGGGAATAGCGGGGGGCGAAACAATGAGCAGTTCTTC. It yields the protein CAISDGNSGGRNNEQFF.

This clonotype was counted many times. This chain joins TRBV3-1 and TRBJ2-1; 7 nucleotides match TRBD2. The germline V gene has CDR1 LGHDT and CDR2 YNNKEL (reference sequence). This CDR3 region has 13 residues. The ends lost 4 bases at V and 8 bases at J; junction bases unmatched: 5. CDR3 sequence (DNA): TGTGCCAGCAGCCGACTAGCACCCGATGAGCAGTTCTTC. This encodes CASSRLAPDEQFF.

This clonotype was seen ten or more times. The V and J genes are TRBV6-5 and TRBJ1-1; 7 bases align to TRBD1. V was pared by 0 bases and J by 0 bases, with 7 bases of the junction left unmatched. The CDR3 sequence is 17 residues long. CDR1 and CDR2 (germline): MNHEY, SVGAGI. The CDR3 coding sequence is TGTGCCAGCAGTTACTCTAGGGGCCAGGGGGTGAACACTGAAGCTTTCTTT. Encoded protein: CASSYSRGQGVNTEAFF.

The sample holds many counts of this clonotype. Compared with germline, one end of the junction differs, possibly owing to a read error. V usage is TRBV5-1 and J usage is TRBJ2-7, with D unresolved. Germline assignment: CDR1 SGHRS and CDR2 YFSETQ. This CDR3 has 11 amino acids. The CDR3: CASSLGLERNF. The CDR3 nucleotides read TGCGCCAGCAGCTTAGGCCTGGAGAGAAACTTC.